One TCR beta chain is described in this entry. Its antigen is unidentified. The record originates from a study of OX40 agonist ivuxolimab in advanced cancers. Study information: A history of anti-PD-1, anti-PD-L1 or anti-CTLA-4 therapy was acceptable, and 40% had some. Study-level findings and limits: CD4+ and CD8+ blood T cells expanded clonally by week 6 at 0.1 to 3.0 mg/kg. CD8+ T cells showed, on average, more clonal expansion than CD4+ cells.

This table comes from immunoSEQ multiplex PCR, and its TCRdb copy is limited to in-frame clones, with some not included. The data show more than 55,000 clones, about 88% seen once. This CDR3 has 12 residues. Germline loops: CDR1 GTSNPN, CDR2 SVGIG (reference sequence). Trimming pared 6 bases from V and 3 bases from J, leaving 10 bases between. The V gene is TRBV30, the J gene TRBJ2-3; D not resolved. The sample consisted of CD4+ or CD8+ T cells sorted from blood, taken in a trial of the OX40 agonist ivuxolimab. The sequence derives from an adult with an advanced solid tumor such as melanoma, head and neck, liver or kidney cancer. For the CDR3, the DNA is TGTGCCTGTAGTCGCGGAACAGATACGCAGTATTTT. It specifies CACSRGTDTQYF.